The present entry profiles one T cell receptor beta chain with its context. Its specificity is not known. A read error is likely, as this CDR3 ends without the conserved phenylalanine or tryptophan. Time point specified: persistent/refractory GD, antithyroid drugs over 5 years with positive TRAb. Scientists built the TCR library using RNA that was extracted from PBMCs. iRepertoire HTBI primers and Arm-PCR of CDR3 regions built TCR beta libraries. MiXCR, applied by TCRdb to the multiplex PCR reads, yields one record per CDR3 protein. The sample includes a few hundred thousand distinct CDR3 sequences, 20% to 25% of them seen just once. The data are from a study of regulatory T cells in long-lasting Graves disease. On the study more broadly: Persistent cases were those of Graves' disease that involved over 5 years of antithyroid drugs with positive TSH receptor antibodies. Overall study findings and caveats: Sampling was limited to peripheral blood rather than thyroid tissue. Persistent Graves' patients showed less TCR diversity than newly diagnosed ones. The study found TRBV28, TRBJ1-2 and TRBJ2-5 favored in persistent disease.

Trimming stripped 5 bases from V and 6 bases from J, with 17 bases between. Germline CDR1 and CDR2: MNHNS and SASEGT. This CDR3 region has 15 residues. V usage is TRBV6-1 and J usage is TRBJ1-5; tentatively, D is TRBD1 (6 bases). The specimen comprised peripheral blood mononuclear cells (PBMCs), sampled when the disease was refractory, from a patient treated with antithyroid drugs. The receptor was isolated from a female donor with Graves disease. The chain's CDR3 is CASSPEGGRGQPQHS. The CDR3 DNA is TGTGCCAGCAGTCCCGAGGGGGGCCGAGGTCAGCCCCAGCATTCT.